Sequencing of this T cell receptor (beta chain) was carried out in a study of T cell responses to AZD1222 COVID-19 vaccine. Findings of the study overall: Repertoire samples came only from after the peak T cell response.

This table comes from immunoSEQ multiplex PCR, and its TCRdb copy is limited to in-frame clones, with some not included. Here the sample spans tens of thousands of clones, 89% being singletons. Regarding this clone: Antigen unknown.

This TCR came from an adult who received the AZD1222 COVID-19 vaccine. This specimen was peripheral blood, taken 28 days after the second AZD1222 dose.

DNA of the CDR3: TGCGCCAGCAGCTTGAGCCCGGGGGGTGCAACTAATGAAAAACTGTTTTTT. This translates into CASSLSPGGATNEKLFF. The chain carries TRBV5-1 and TRBJ1-4, with a possible D match to TRBD1 (5 bases). V dropped 1 base and J dropped 0 bases, with 13 bases sitting between them. The CDR3 is made up of 17 amino acids. CDR1 and CDR2 from the germline V gene are SGHRS and YFSETQ.